The 17 T cell receptor beta chains below were found in one sample sequenced in a study of long-term antiretroviral therapy in people with HIV. The immunoSEQ assay was v3.0, run at survey level. Sequencing was performed with immunoSEQ multiplex PCR; in TCRdb, only in-frame clones are kept and a portion is missing. The sample gives around 38,000 clones, about 94% of which show up once; 2% to 2.5% is in the top ten. The starting material was unsorted PBMCs, obtained around 9.2 years after starting antiretroviral therapy. The receptors derive from a man aged 25-45 years with HIV.

This chain uses TRBV10-3 with TRBJ2-7; tentatively, D is TRBD2 (6 bases). Germline V gene lookup returns CDR1 ENHRY and CDR2 SYGVKD. V lost 8 bases to trimming and J lost 7 bases, with 12 bases between them. The CDR3 totals 11 residues. The CDR3 here is CAIGTSREQYF. As DNA, the CDR3 is TGTGCCATCGGGACTTCACGGGAGCAGTACTTC.

The gene calls are TRBV7-9 and TRBJ2-2; no firm D call. CDR3 size: 14 residues. V dropped 1 base and J dropped 6 bases, with 9 bases sitting between them. Per germline, CDR1 SEHNR and CDR2 FQNEAQ (reference sequence). The CDR3: CASSLDSGPGELFF. CDR3 coding DNA: TGTGCCAGCAGCTTAGACTCGGGCCCCGGGGAGCTGTTTTTT. Variable domain in full (rest from reference TRBV7-9 and TRBJ2-2): DTGVSQNPRHKITKRGQNVTFRCDPISEHNRLYWYRQTLGQGPEFLTYFQNEAQLEKSRLLSDRFSAERPKGSFSTLEIQRTEQGDSAMYLCASSLDSGPGELFFGEGSRLTVL.

A note on this clone: One junction end disagrees with the germline gene, perhaps due to a read error. The CDR3 bases are TGTGCTAGCAGCTTAGGGACGTCAGGGGGCGGCGAAAAACTGTTTTTT. Translated, it gives CASSLGTSGGGEKLFF. This sequence joins TRBV7-7 and TRBJ1-4; 8 nucleotides match TRBD1. The length of the CDR3 is 16 residues. Germline V gives CDR1 SSHAT, CDR2 FNYEAQ (reference sequence).

J is TRBJ1-3 and V is TRBV9; 7 nucleotides agree with TRBD1. Trimming took 3 bases from V and 1 from J; bases not matched to a gene: 1. CDR3 length: 14 amino acids. Germline V lookup: CDR1 SGDLS, CDR2 YYNGEE. CDR3 loop: CASSAQGSGNTIYF. The CDR3 region has the DNA TGTGCCAGCAGCGCACAGGGGTCTGGAAACACCATATATTTT.

The chain is built from TRBV5-1 and TRBJ2-3; perhaps TRBD2 as D (6 bases). V was trimmed by 1 base and J by 6 bases, leaving 9 bases between them. Germline V gives CDR1 SGHRS, CDR2 YFSETQ. CDR3 size: 13 residues. For the CDR3, the DNA is TGCGCCAGCAGCTTGTTTCGGGGGGATACGCAGTATTTT. Translated, it gives CASSLFRGDTQYF. The full variable domain, in which reference TRBV5-1 and TRBJ2-3 provide the parts outside the CDR3, is KAGVTQTPRYLIKTRGQQVTLSCSPISGHRSVSWYQQTPGQGLQFLFEYFSETQRNKGNFPGRFSGRQFSNSRSEMNVSTLELGDSALYLCASSLFRGDTQYFGPGTRLTVL.

V is TRBV9 and J is TRBJ2-1; TRBD1 might be the D (7 bases). CDR1 SGDLS and CDR2 YYNGEE come from the germline V gene. Trimming pared 1 base from V and 7 bases from J, leaving 21 bases between. The CDR3 extends over 17 amino acids. CDR3 sequence (DNA): TGTGCCAGCAGCGTAAACAGGGGCTTTAGAGGAGGGAATGAGCAGTTCTTC. This encodes CASSVNRGFRGGNEQFF.

The rearrangement joins TRBV7-3 to TRBJ2-2; D call uncertain. This CDR3 is built from 14 residues. CDR1 is SGHTA, CDR2 FQGTGA, per germline. Trimming took off 4 bases at V and 6 bases at J, with 12 bases between the two ends. Here the CDR3 reads CASSSERLSGELFF. CDR3 in DNA: TGTGCCAGCAGCTCCGAAAGATTGTCCGGGGAGCTGTTTTTT.

This chain joins TRBV28 and TRBJ2-7; tentatively, D is TRBD1 or TRBD2 (6 bases each). The CDR3 sequence is 12 residues long. Trimming took off 8 bases at V and 2 bases at J, with 10 bases between the two ends. Germline V CDR1 and CDR2: MDHEN, SYDVKM. The CDR3 DNA follows: TGTGCCAGCGGAAGGGGGGCCTACGAGCAGTACGTC. Protein product: CASGRGAYEQYV.

The rearrangement joins TRBV18 to TRBJ1-4; the match to TRBD1 covers 7 bases. The junction had 3 bases not matched to a gene; V was cut back by 5 bases and J by 0 bases. The length of the CDR3 is 15 residues. Germline loops: CDR1 KGHSH, CDR2 LQKENI. The CDR3 loop is CASSGTVSTNEKLFF. The CDR3 DNA follows: TGTGCCAGCTCAGGGACAGTTTCAACTAATGAAAAACTGTTTTTT.

The chain employs TRBV6-1 and TRBJ2-7; TRBD1 matches 10 bases. Germline CDR1 MNHNS, CDR2 SASEGT. This CDR3 is built from 12 residues. Unmatched junction bases numbered 7, after V lost 11 bases and J lost 6 bases. CDR3 sequence reads: CASGTGVSEQYV. DNA for the CDR3: TGTGCCTCGGGGACAGGGGTTAGCGAGCAGTACGTC.

CDR3 protein: CASSQTGVLGQPQHF. Here the CDR3 DNA reads TGTGCCAGCAGTCAAACAGGGGTTTTAGGTCAGCCCCAGCATTTT. V is TRBV28 and J is TRBJ1-5; TRBD1 agrees at 7 bases. The CDR3 contains 15 residues. Germline V gene data show CDR1 as MDHEN and CDR2 as SYDVKM. The J segment lost 6 bases and the V segment lost 5 bases, leaving 10 bases of the junction unmatched.

The V gene is TRBV13, the J gene TRBJ2-7; D remains unclear. The ends were cut back, 1 base at V and 4 bases at J, with 11 bases in the middle. CDR3 length: 14 residues. Looked up from germline, CDR1 is PRHDT and CDR2 is FYEKMQ (reference sequence). DNA for the CDR3: TGTGCCAGCAGCTTAGCTCTAGAACCTTACGAGCAGTACTTC. It translates to CASSLALEPYEQYF.

The gene calls are TRBV10-3 and TRBJ2-7; the match to TRBD1 covers 9 bases. V shed 7 bases and J 5 bases; nucleotides not matched to a gene: 6. This CDR3 comprises 13 residues. Germline CDR1 reads ENHRY; CDR2 reads SYGVKD. The chain's CDR3 is CAIKGTGSDEQYV. In DNA, the CDR3 is TGTGCCATCAAGGGGACAGGGAGCGACGAGCAGTACGTC.

This sequence joins TRBV28 and TRBJ1-1, with a tentative D call TRBD1 (6 bases). Germline CDR1 and CDR2: MDHEN and SYDVKM. Trimming removed 5 bases from V and 0 bases from J, with 19 bases in between. The CDR3 is made up of 17 amino acids. The CDR3 DNA sequence: TGTGCCAGCAGTCCCACTCTTTGGAAGGGGGTGAACACTGAAGCTTTCTTT. Translation gives CASSPTLWKGVNTEAFF.

The chain links TRBV7-2 to TRBJ2-2, with TRBD2 matching over 9 bases. This CDR3 is 16 amino acids long. The trim removed 6 bases at V and 1 base at J, leaving 6 bases unmatched. Germline CDR1 is SGHTA and CDR2 is FQGNSA. The CDR3 spells CASSPQLAGNTGELFF. In DNA, the CDR3 is TGTGCCAGCAGTCCCCAACTAGCGGGGAACACCGGGGAGCTGTTTTTT.

The V call is TRBV27, the J call TRBJ1-2; D remains unclear. Per the germline V gene, CDR1 is MNHEY and CDR2 is SMNVEV (reference sequence). This CDR3 region has 13 residues. Deletions cut 0 bases from V and 6 bases from J, with 8 bases between. Here the CDR3 reads CASSLSALHGYTF. The DNA for the CDR3 is TGTGCCAGCAGTTTATCCGCCCTTCATGGCTACACCTTC.

Regarding this clone: It may be a read error: a sequence one base away is much more abundant. The V and J genes are TRBV28 and TRBJ1-6, with TRBD1 as a possible D gene (5 bases). The germline CDR1 and CDR2 sequences are MDHEN and SYDVKM. The V end was cut by 1 base, the J end by 5 bases, with 6 bases between. This CDR3 spans 14 amino acids. The CDR3 is CASSLSGHNSPLHF. For the CDR3, the DNA is TGTGCCAGCAGTTTATCAGGGCATAATTCACCCCTCCACTTT.